The present TCR beta chain was sequenced within a study of beta chain features in type 1 diabetes. Overall study context: Age, gender, cell numbers and subset yield matched between patients and controls. Over all samples combined, some 110 million sorted cells were examined.

It was one heparinised blood draw, averaging around 110 mL, that each donor gave. Sorting of CD4+ naive, central memory, regulatory and stem cell-like memory cells was performed via CD45RO/CCR7/CD25/CD127/CD95/CD27. This clone came up many times. V was trimmed by 5 bases and J by 2 bases, leaving 16 bases between them. The CDR3 loop spans 15 amino acids. In germline, CDR1 is MDHEN, CDR2 SYDVKM. Expressed TCRB transcripts were sequenced because the entire RNA isolate underwent reverse transcription. Repertoires were generated with immunoSEQ multiplex PCR, while TCRdb's copy carries only in-frame clones and drops some. The profile covers about 320,000 clones, with around 15% appearing a single time and 5.5% to 7.5% taken by the ten largest.

The sample taken for sequencing was central memory CD4+ T cells from blood. This TCR was recovered from a man aged 30-40 years in good health. The V gene is TRBV28, the J gene TRBJ2-7; D not resolved. CDR3 amino acids: CASSLHPNRPYEQYV. CDR3 DNA sequence: TGTGCCAGCAGTCTCCATCCCAACCGTCCCTACGAGCAGTACGTC.